This is a list of T cell receptor beta chains from one sample in a study of cytomegalovirus exposure and HLA in healthy donors. Using immunoSEQ multiplex PCR, the repertoire was profiled, and TCRdb retains in-frame clones only, with some absent. The sample holds roughly 130,000 clones, approximately 81% seen once. Sequences were obtained from PBMCs. The receptor source for this set is a man younger than 30 in good health and CMV-seronegative. Both conserved end residues are trimmed from each CDR3.

TRBV7-7	ASSLAGTGAPNEQF
TRBV19	ASSIRGYEQY
TRBV5-4	ASSLAGGKSYEQY
TRBV2	ASLGGLNTEAF
TRBV5-1	ASSMPGNLWDTQY
TRBV7-2	ATPSGGISTEAF
TRBV27	ASSSSSGGNYNEQF
TRBV9	ASSVADSPLH
TRBV7-9	ASSFFSGQGLGYT
TRBV7-6	ASSLVPGSTNEKLF
TRBV11-2	ASSLDPGTGDGYT
TRBV20-1	SARTAQTLF
TRBV5-6	ASSLGDRGPNNEQF
TRBV29-1	SVVGGSLGYT
TRBV6-5	ASSPTSGGYNEQF
TRBV15	ATSRGRAGTGSGYT
TRBV6-5	ASSYQGVNYGYT
TRBV7-9	ASSLVQSGQSIVAF
TRBV19	ASSMGGNQY
TRBV7-6	ASSPLRNEQF
TRBV2	ASSGLRASDGYT
TRBV9	ASSYETGRNTEAF
TRBV29-1	SVDLASTDTQY
TRBV5-6	ASSLGLAGSDTQY
TRBV5-1	ASSLAPGQGVEAF
TRBV6-5	ASSYSGTKSYEQY
TRBV9	ASSPRKGGNYNEQF
TRBV27	ASRGGPSGYT
TRBV13	ASSLLARQETQY
TRBV7-9	ASSLGIGQTRGYT
TRBV29-1	SVEGGGSSGVETQY
TRBV6-1	ASSTTDYNEQF
TRBV2	ASSPRQWYQETQY
TRBV7-7	AVEGSGNTIY
TRBV2	ATQTGGYTDTQY
TRBV6-5	ASSWTALNTGELF
TRBV27	ASSPYRDRANEKLF
TRBV6-5	ASSYQATYEQY
TRBV28	ATRDTSYEQY
TRBV5-4	ASSPATGSGANVLT
TRBV19	ASSERRTVRIYGYT
TRBV25-1	ASSVPGTGPSRGEKLF
TRBV29-1	SVVGGTTYEQY
TRBV9	ASSPSGITEAF
TRBV27	ASSLLDSNYGYT
TRBV15	ATSRPGQGYNQPQH
TRBV10-1	ASSVTGAYNEQF
TRBV18	ASSPWVGLDTEAF
TRBV6-5	ASSSPGSEAF
TRBV15	ATSRDRTGFYGYT
TRBV19	ASRTYRGQTEAF
TRBV7-2	ASSLLVTGGIMNTEAF
TRBV6-1	ASRGFGDTEAF
TRBV29-1	SVVLAAMYQETQY
TRBV6-5	ASSYLAGGLWNEQF
TRBV11-2	ASSQTQGGNTEAF
TRBV4-3	ASSQDDRGYEQY
TRBV4-2	ASSQGQGGEKLF
TRBV7-3	ASSLIRGVNTEAF
TRBV11-2	ASSLVTIEAF